The source of this T cell receptor beta chain is a study of PD-1 blockade in classical Hodgkin lymphoma (dated by TCRdb to the early 2020s). About the investigation overall: Nivolumab dosing was 3 mg/kg intravenously every 2 weeks, continuing until either disease progression or unacceptable toxicity. To define a peripheral blood immune signature of response to PD-1 blockade in classical Hodgkin lymphoma, the study combined TCR beta sequencing with CyTOF.

Taken from the germline V gene, the CDR1 and CDR2 loops are MDHEN and SYDVKM. The CDR3 runs 11 residues from the cysteine to the phenylalanine. CDR3 DNA only is kept here, 33 bases in frame from base 1. The V and J ends are trimmed by 3 bases and 3 bases, leaving 2 bases between them. Results the study describes overall, beyond this receptor: Baseline TCR diversity was reported to be lower in newly diagnosed patients than in healthy donors and to be lower still in relapsed/refractory patients. Lower diversity was seen in patients whose nivolumab began less than 1 year after ASCT, and these patients were left out of later analyses so that immune reconstitution would not confound the results. The study was limited to a single clinical trial cohort, and causes of repertoire differences, possibly disease activity or prior therapy, remained undefined. Among trial patients, those achieving complete response had baseline diversity similar to that of newly diagnosed patients, while diversity was significantly lower in partial responders and progressors. By C4D1, a significant rise was seen in CD4+ TCR diversity but not in CD8+ TCR diversity (p=0.0027 vs p=0.16), and the rise was most apparent among complete responders (p=0.02).

The Qiagen DNeasy kit was used to extract genomic DNA both from unsorted PBMCs and from the negatively selected CD4+ and CD8+ fractions. TCR beta CDR3 regions were subjected to amplification by immunoSEQ multiplex PCR with primers that anneal to V and J segments. A synthetic immune receptor repertoire was used to minimize amplification bias, and any residual bias was removed computationally once sequencing was done. As for the authors' bioinformatics: Custom Python scripts were used to quantify repertoire diversity as the Shannon entropy index. Unsorted, CD4+ and CD8+ repertoires were examined separately, except in combined analyses, for which CD4+ and CD8+ sequences were merged in silico. Clonal expansion was defined as a frequency increase of at least 2-fold after treatment compared with C1D1, and clones undetected at baseline were assigned a pseudocount of 0.5. Singleton clones were defined as clones with 0 or 1 copy at C1D1, and non-singleton clones were defined as clones with 2 or more copies. Clones expanded in unsorted samples were annotated as CD4+, CD8+ or unknown by matching protein sequences in sorted samples from the same patient. Wilcoxon tests on paired samples were used to test diversity changes from C1D1 to C4D1. Sourced from immuneACCESS, this table was stored by TCRdb with only in-frame sequences that have V and J called. A share of the clones is absent; for the studies checked, an unresolved V gene accounts for under half, and the remainder has no known explanation. D and trimming come from the DNA, and the V and J calls and clone size come from that table. The sample records under 2,500 clones, 50% to 75% of which are singletons. In total, the top ten clones hold roughly a third of the sample.

This specimen's time point label, per the study, means: cycle 1 day 1 (C1D1), immediately before nivolumab initiation. All trial patients had relapsed after autologous stem cell transplantation, with cohorts A, B and C differing in prior brentuximab vedotin exposure. The trial cohort included around 60 patients with relapsed/refractory classical Hodgkin lymphoma, and each patient had a best overall response of complete response, partial response or progressive disease. In the multi-cohort phase II CheckMate 205 trial, trial patients received single-agent nivolumab. An independent review committee assessed best overall response by applying the 2007 International Working Group response criteria. Trial PBMCs were collected just before the start of nivolumab (C1D1) and during therapy at cycle 2 day 1 and cycle 4 day 1. Peripheral blood was collected in 8 mL Vacutainer Cell Preparation Tubes, from which PBMCs were isolated by centrifugation and then cryopreserved.

To note about this clone: The clone's antigen remains unknown. Within one base of it there is no much larger clone, and no base qualities were kept.

The rearranged segments are TRBV28 and TRBJ2-5; confidence is insufficient to name the D gene. The sequences come from peripheral blood mononuclear cells (PBMCs), collected at baseline. The sequence came from a human donor with classical Hodgkin lymphoma. The nucleotides are TGTGCCAGCAGTTTCGAAGAGACCCAGTACTTC. It codes for CASSFEETQYF.